This TCR beta chain stems from a study of T cell responses to AZD1222 COVID-19 vaccine. About this clone: Its target is not known.

CDR3 size: 14 residues. The germline V gene encodes CDR1 SGHRS and CDR2 YFSETQ. Trimming pared 3 bases from V and 6 bases from J, leaving 13 bases between. Data came from immunoSEQ multiplex PCR; TCRdb stores just in-frame clones and leaves some out. Among approximately 150,000 clones listed, approximately 90% were seen once. Findings and limits, study-wide: Repertoire samples came only from after the peak T cell response. Once two AZD1222 doses were given, Spike-specific TCR breadth and depth went up.

The TCR sequence derives from an adult who received the AZD1222 COVID-19 vaccine. This specimen was peripheral blood, taken 28 days after the second AZD1222 dose. This chain links TRBV5-1 with TRBJ2-4; possible D gene TRBD1, 6 bases. The DNA of the CDR3 is TGCGCCAGCAGCTCCAGTGGGGGCTCAAACATTCAGTACTTC. It encodes CASSSSGGSNIQYF.